This T cell receptor beta chain was found in a study of STAT5B mutations in CD4+ large granular lymphocyte leukemia. Study-wide background: Among healthy controls, a particular HLA allele went with more CDR3 'QG' motifs. Study-wide findings and caveats: No patients shared main leukemic clonotypes, though roughly 23% appeared at low frequency elsewhere.

V was clipped by 5 bases and J by 0 bases, with 13 bases between them. Germline CDR1 PRHDT, CDR2 FYEKMQ (reference sequence). The CDR3 spans 16 residues. Controls came from buffy coats of healthy blood donors. The method was immunoSEQ multiplex PCR; TCRdb's version includes in-frame clones alone and lacks a portion of them. The repertoire holds fewer than 35,000 clones, with around 84% as singletons. In the case of this clone: What it binds is unknown.

The sequenced sample consisted of CD4+ T cells from blood buffy coats. The V call is TRBV13, the J call TRBJ2-2, with D maybe TRBD1 (6 bases). The TCR was taken from a human donor in good health. CDR3 region: CASSKSRTANTGELFF. The CDR3 bases are TGTGCCAGCAGCAAAAGTAGGACAGCGAACACCGGGGAGCTGTTTTTT. The full variable domain, rest sourced from reference TRBV13 and TRBJ2-2, is AAGVIQSPRHLIKEKRETATLKCYPIPRHDTVYWYQQGPGQDPQFLISFYEKMQSDKGSIPDRFSAQQFSDYHSELNMSSLELGDSALYFCASSKSRTANTGELFFGEGSRLTVL.